These 10 T cell receptor beta chains originate from one sample sequenced in a study of blood T cell repertoires in COVID-19. Produced via immunoSEQ multiplex PCR; TCRdb's table is partial and in-frame only. The profile shows about 110,000 clones, approximately 83% of them singletons. Sequencing was performed on peripheral blood. The source of these receptors is a woman in her 70s with acute or convalescent COVID-19.

The chain recombines TRBV12-5 with TRBJ2-1; the D gene is possibly TRBD2 (6 bases). This CDR3 region has 17 residues. V dropped 4 bases and J dropped 5 bases, with 21 bases sitting between them. Germline lookup yields CDR1 LGHNT and CDR2 FRNRAP. The CDR3 sequence: CASGSGPRSGRDNEQFF. The CDR3, as DNA: TGTGCTAGTGGTTCGGGCCCCCGTAGCGGAAGAGACAATGAGCAGTTCTTC.

This clone was seen a single time. CDR3 region: CASSSRSSDRNNQPQHF. CDR3 coding DNA: TGTGCCAGCAGCTCCCGTTCCTCAGACAGAAACAATCAGCCCCAGCATTTT. The genes are TRBV9 and TRBJ1-5, with D tentatively TRBD1 (5 bases). The CDR3 runs to 17 residues. Trimming removed 4 bases at V and 3 bases at J, with 20 bases between. Germline V gene lookup returns CDR1 SGDLS and CDR2 YYNGEE.

The table lists this clone with a count of one. This sequence joins TRBV11-1 and TRBJ2-1, with TRBD2 as a possible D gene (5 bases). V shed 5 bases and J shed 3 bases, with 14 bases lying between them. The CDR3 is made up of 15 amino acids. Germline loops: CDR1 SGHAT, CDR2 FQDESV (reference sequence). Written as DNA, the CDR3 is TGTGCCAGCAGCCGAACTCAAGGAGGCTACAATGAGCAGTTCTTC. Protein sequence: CASSRTQGGYNEQFF.

The CDR3 region has the DNA TGTGCCAGCAGCCAAGTGTTGGGAGCCACCTCTCCGTTCTTC. Translation: CASSQVLGATSPFF. This chain connects TRBV14 to TRBJ2-1, with D possibly TRBD2 on 5 matching bases. Germline V gene lookup returns CDR1 SGHDN and CDR2 FVKESK. The CDR3 is made up of 14 amino acids. Trimming left V 1 base short and J 15 bases short, with 19 bases between.

This clone rates as medium-sized. The chain recombines TRBV14 with TRBJ1-3; D not resolved. This CDR3 region has 17 residues. V lost 4 bases and J lost 2, with 18 bases in between. In germline, CDR1 is SGHDN, CDR2 FVKESK. The CDR3 DNA reads TGTGCCAGCAGCCGCCCCCCAGAGGATCCAACTGGAAACACCATATATTTT. Protein: CASSRPPEDPTGNTIYF.

V usage is TRBV19 and J usage is TRBJ2-7; the match to TRBD1 covers 7 bases. Germline trimming cut 3 bases from V and 3 bases from J; bases unmatched to any gene: 5. Germline V gene data show CDR1 as LNHDA and CDR2 as SQIVND (reference sequence). This CDR3 comprises 14 residues. CDR3 coding DNA: TGTGCCAGTAGTATTAGTGGACAGGACTACGAGCAGTACTTC. This encodes CASSISGQDYEQYF.

The V and J genes are TRBV7-8 and TRBJ2-7; 7 nucleotides match TRBD1. The V gene end was trimmed by 6 bases and the J gene end by 3 bases; junction bases not matched to a gene: 8. CDR3 length: 14 amino acids. The germline gives CDR1 SGHVS, CDR2 FQNEAQ. This CDR3 reads CASRLTGQNYEQYF. CDR3 bases: TGTGCCAGCAGGTTAACGGGACAGAACTACGAGCAGTACTTC.

The chain joins TRBV28 to TRBJ1-1; 8 nucleotides line up with TRBD1. The CDR3 sequence is 15 residues long. V trimming: 5 bases; J trimming: 1 base; junction bases outside the gene matches: 6. From germline, CDR1 is MDHEN and CDR2 SYDVKM. The CDR3 nucleotides are TGTGCCAGCAGTCTCCCTGGGACAGGGAACACTGAAGCTTTCTTT. Its protein product is CASSLPGTGNTEAFF.

The chain employs TRBV7-3 and TRBJ1-2; D is undetermined. The CDR3 spans 13 residues. In germline, CDR1 is SGHTA, CDR2 FQGTGA. V was shortened by 0 bases and J by 6 bases, with 8 bases between the two germline ends. The CDR3 coding sequence is TGTGCCAGCAGCTTAACCGGCCAGGATGGCTACACCTTC. This encodes CASSLTGQDGYTF.

V gene TRBV19 combines with J gene TRBJ1-5; D is undetermined. Germline V CDR1 and CDR2: LNHDA, SQIVND (reference sequence). V lost 3 bases and J lost 5, with 14 bases in between. The CDR3 length is 15 residues. CDR3 region: CASSMGGSPDQPQHF. The CDR3, as DNA: TGTGCCAGTAGTATGGGAGGCAGTCCGGATCAGCCCCAGCATTTT. Full variable domain (rest looked up from reference TRBV19 and TRBJ1-5): DGGITQSPKYLFRKEGQNVTLSCEQNLNHDAMYWYRQDPGQGLRLIYYSQIVNDFQKGDIAEGYSVSREKKESFPLTVTSAQKNPTAFYLCASSMGGSPDQPQHFGDGTRLSIL.